This T cell receptor (beta chain) was identified in a study of control samples from healthy donors and cancer patients. The CDR3 spans 15 residues. Germline-derived CDR1 and CDR2 are KGHDR and SFDVKD. V was clipped by 4 bases and J by 7 bases; unmatched bases: 11. Profiled with immunoSEQ multiplex PCR; TCRdb holds only in-frame clones, not every one. The table includes around 100,000 clones, approximately 90% detected once. Material for sequencing was PBMCs. This chain connects TRBV24-1 to TRBJ1-2, with TRBD1 identical over 7 bases. The source of this sequence is a man in his fifties or sixties with lung cancer. CDR3 protein: CATSDMRQGRSGYTF. CDR3 sequence (DNA): TGTGCCACCAGTGACATGAGACAGGGTAGATCTGGCTACACCTTC.